Sequencing of this T cell receptor (beta chain) was carried out in a study of a mutant IDH1 vaccine in newly diagnosed glioma. Study as a whole: In weeks 1, 3, 5, 7, 11, 15, 19 and 23, patients were vaccinated.

Germline assignment: CDR1 SGHTA and CDR2 FQGNSA. V lost 6 bases, J lost 2 bases, and 14 bases lay in between. This CDR3 comprises 15 residues. Time point given: week 11, during vaccination. It was 300 ug of mutant IDH1 20-mer peptide that made up each vaccine dose, given with topical imiquimod. Measured with immunoSEQ multiplex PCR; TCRdb has only the in-frame clones, and not every one. The repertoire holds over 55,000 clones, with more than 80% as singletons. About this clone itself: Its antigen is undetermined.

The TCR was taken from a young man with glioma. The chain uses TRBV7-2 and TRBJ2-1, with D maybe TRBD1 (6 bases). The starting material was PBMCs, obtained from a glioma patient whose treatment included an IDH1 peptide vaccine. CDR3 protein: CASRFDRLTYNEQFF. The DNA for the CDR3 is TGTGCCAGCAGATTCGACAGGTTAACCTACAATGAGCAGTTCTTC.